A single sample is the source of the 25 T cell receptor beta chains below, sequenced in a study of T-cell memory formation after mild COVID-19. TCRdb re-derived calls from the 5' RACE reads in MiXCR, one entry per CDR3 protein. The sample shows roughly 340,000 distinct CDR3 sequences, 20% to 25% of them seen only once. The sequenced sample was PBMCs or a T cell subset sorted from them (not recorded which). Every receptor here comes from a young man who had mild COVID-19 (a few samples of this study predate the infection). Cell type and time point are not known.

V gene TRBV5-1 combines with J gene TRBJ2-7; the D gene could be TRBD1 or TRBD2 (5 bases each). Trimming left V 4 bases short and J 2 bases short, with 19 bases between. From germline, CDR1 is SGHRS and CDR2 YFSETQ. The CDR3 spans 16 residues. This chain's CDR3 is CASSGPGGTETYEQYV. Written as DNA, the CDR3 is TGCGCCAGCAGCGGGCCAGGTGGGACCGAGACCTACGAGCAGTACGTC.

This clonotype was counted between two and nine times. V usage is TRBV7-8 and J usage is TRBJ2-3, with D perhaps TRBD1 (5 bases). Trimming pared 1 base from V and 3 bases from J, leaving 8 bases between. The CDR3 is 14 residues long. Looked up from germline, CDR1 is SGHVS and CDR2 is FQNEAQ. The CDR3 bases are TGTGCCAGCAGCTTAGAGCAGGGAACAGATACGCAGTATTTT. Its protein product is CASSLEQGTDTQYF.

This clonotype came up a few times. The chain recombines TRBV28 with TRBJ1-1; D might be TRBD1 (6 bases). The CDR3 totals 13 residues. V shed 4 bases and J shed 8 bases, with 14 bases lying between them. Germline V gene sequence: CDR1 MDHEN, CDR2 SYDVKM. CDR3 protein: CASSSPYRAEAFF. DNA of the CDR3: TGTGCCAGCAGTTCGCCATACAGGGCCGAAGCTTTCTTT.

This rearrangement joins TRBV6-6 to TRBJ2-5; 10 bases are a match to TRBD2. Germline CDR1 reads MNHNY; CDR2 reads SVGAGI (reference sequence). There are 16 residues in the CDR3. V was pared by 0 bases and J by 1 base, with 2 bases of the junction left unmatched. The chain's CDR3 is CASSYSASGGQETQYF. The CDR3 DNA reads TGTGCCAGCAGTTACTCGGCTAGCGGGGGCCAAGAGACCCAGTACTTC.

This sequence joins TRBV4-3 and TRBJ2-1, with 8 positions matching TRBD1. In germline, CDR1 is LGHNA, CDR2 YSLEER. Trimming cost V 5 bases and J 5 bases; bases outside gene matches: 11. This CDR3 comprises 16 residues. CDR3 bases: TGCGCCAGCAGCAAAAGTGGACAGGGAGTTAACAATGAGCAGTTCTTC. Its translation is CASSKSGQGVNNEQFF.

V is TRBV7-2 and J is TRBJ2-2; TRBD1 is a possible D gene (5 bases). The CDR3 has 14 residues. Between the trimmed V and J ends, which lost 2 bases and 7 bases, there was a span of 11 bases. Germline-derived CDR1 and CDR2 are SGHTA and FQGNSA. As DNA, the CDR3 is TGTGCCAGCAGCTTAATTAGGGGCAGCGGGGAGCTGTTTTTT. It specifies CASSLIRGSGELFF.

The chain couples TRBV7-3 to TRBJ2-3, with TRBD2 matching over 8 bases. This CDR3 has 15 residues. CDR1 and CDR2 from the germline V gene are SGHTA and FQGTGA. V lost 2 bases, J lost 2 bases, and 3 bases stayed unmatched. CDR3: CASSLRTSPTDTQYF. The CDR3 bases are TGTGCCAGCAGCTTACGGACTAGCCCCACAGATACGCAGTATTTT.

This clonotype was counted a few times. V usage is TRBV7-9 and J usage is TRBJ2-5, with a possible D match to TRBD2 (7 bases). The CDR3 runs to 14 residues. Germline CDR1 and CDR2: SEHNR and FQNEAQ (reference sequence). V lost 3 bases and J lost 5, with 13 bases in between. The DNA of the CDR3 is TGTGCCAGCAGCTTCGGCAGGGGAGGGGAGACCCAGTACTTC. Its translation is CASSFGRGGETQYF.

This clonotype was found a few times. The CDR3 sequence is CASSQDRPGQRLYSNQPQHF. The CDR3 DNA reads as TGTGCCAGCAGCCAAGATCGTCCGGGACAGCGTCTCTATAGCAATCAGCCCCAGCATTTT. The V gene is TRBV3-1, the J gene TRBJ1-5; 7 bases are a match to TRBD1. With V trimmed by 0 bases and J by 0 bases, 14 bases remained unmatched. The CDR3 totals 20 residues. Looked up from germline, CDR1 is LGHDT and CDR2 is YNNKEL (reference sequence).

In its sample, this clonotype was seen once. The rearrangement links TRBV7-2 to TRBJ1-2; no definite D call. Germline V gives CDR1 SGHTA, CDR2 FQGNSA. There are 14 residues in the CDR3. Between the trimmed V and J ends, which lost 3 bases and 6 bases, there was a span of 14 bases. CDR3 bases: TGTGCCAGCAGCTTCCGATCACAATCGAATGGCTACACCTTC. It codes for CASSFRSQSNGYTF.

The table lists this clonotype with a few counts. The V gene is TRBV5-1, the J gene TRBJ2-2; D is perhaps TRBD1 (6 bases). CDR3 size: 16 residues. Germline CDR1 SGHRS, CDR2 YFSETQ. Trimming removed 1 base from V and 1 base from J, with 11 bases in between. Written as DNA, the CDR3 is TGCGCCAGCAGCTTGACCGGCAGGGGGAACACCGGGGAGCTGTTTTTT. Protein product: CASSLTGRGNTGELFF.

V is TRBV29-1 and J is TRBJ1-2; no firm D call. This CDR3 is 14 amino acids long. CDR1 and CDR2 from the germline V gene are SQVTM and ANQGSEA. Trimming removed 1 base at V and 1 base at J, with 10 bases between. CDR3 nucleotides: TGCAGCGTTGAAGGCGGAGCCTTTAACTATGGCTACACCTTC. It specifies CSVEGGAFNYGYTF.

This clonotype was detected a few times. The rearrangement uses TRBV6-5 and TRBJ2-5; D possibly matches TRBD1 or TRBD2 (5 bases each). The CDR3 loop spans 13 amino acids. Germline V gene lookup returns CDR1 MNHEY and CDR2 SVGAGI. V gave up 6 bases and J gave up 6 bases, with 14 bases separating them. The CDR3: CASSPGARKTQYF. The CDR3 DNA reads TGTGCCAGCAGCCCCGGGGCCCGCAAGACCCAGTACTTC.

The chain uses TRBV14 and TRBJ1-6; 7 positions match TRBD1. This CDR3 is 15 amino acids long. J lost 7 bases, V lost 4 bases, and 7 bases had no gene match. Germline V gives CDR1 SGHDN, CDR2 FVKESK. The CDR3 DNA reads TGTGCCAGCAGCCCACAGACAGGGTCGAATTCACCCCTCCACTTT. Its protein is CASSPQTGSNSPLHF.

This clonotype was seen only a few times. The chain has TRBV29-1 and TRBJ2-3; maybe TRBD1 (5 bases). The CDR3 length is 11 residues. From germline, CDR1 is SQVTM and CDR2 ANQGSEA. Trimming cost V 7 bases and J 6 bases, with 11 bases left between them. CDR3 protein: CSGGSFDTQYF. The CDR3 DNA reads TGCAGCGGGGGCAGCTTTGATACGCAGTATTTT.

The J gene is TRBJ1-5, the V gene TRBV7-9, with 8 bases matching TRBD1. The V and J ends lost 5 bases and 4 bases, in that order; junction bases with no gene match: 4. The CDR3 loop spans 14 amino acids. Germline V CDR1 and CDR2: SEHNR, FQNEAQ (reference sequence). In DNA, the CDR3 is TGTGCCAGCAGCCTGGGACAGGCAAATCAGCCCCAGCATTTT. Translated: CASSLGQANQPQHF.

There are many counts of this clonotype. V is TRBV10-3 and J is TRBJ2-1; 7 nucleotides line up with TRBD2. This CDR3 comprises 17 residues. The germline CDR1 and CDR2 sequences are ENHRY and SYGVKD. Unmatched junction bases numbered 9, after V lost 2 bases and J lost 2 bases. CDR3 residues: CAISERTGTTAYNEQFF. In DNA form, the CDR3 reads TGTGCCATCAGTGAGCGAACCGGGACTACCGCCTACAATGAGCAGTTCTTC.

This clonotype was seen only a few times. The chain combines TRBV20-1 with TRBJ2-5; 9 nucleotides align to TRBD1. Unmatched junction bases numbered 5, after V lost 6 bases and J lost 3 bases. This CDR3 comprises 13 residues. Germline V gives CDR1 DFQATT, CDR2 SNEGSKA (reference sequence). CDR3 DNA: TGCAGTGCGCCGAGGACAGGGGAAGAGACCCAGTACTTC. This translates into CSAPRTGEETQYF.

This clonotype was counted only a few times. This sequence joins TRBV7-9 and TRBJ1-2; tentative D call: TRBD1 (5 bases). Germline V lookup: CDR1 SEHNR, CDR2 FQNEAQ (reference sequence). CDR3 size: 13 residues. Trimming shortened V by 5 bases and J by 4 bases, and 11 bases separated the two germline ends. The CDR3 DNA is TGTGCCAGCAGCCGGGGGGGGTTCTATGGCTACACCTTC. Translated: CASSRGGFYGYTF. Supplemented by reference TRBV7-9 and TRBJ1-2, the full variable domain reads DTGVSQNPRHKITKRGQNVTFRCDPISEHNRLYWYRQTLGQGPEFLTYFQNEAQLEKSRLLSDRFSAERPKGSFSTLEIQRTEQGDSAMYLCASSRGGFYGYTFGSGTRLTVV.

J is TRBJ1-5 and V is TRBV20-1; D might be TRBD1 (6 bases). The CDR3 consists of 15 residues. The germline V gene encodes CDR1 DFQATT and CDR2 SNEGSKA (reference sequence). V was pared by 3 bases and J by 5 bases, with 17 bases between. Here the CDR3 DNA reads TGCAGTGCTAGCGCACATGGGAGGGGGGATCAGCCCCAGCATTTT. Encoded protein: CSASAHGRGDQPQHF.

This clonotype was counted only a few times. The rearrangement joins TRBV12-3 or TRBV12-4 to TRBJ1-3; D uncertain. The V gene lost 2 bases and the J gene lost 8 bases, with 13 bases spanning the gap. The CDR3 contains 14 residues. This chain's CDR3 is CASSLTFGWDTIYF. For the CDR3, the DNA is TGTGCCAGCAGTTTAACTTTCGGGTGGGACACCATATATTTT.

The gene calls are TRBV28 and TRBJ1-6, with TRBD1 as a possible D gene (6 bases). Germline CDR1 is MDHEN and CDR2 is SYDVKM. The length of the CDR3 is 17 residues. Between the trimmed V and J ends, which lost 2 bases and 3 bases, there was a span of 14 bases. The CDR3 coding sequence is TGTGCCAGCAGTTTAGGGCAGGGGCGGAACTATAATTCACCCCTCCACTTT. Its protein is CASSLGQGRNYNSPLHF.

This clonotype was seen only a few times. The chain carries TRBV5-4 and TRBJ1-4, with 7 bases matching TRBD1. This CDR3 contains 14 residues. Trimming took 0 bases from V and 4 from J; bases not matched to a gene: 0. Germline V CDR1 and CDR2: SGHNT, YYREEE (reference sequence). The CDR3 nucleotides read TGTGCCAGCAGCTTGGACAGGGGTAATGAAAAACTGTTTTTT. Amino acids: CASSLDRGNEKLFF.

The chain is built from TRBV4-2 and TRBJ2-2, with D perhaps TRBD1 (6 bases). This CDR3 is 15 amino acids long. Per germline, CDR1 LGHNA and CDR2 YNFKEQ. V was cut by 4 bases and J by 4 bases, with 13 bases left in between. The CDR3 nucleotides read TGTGCCAGCAGCCGAGATTGGACAGTCACCGGGGAGCTGTTTTTT. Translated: CASSRDWTVTGELFF.

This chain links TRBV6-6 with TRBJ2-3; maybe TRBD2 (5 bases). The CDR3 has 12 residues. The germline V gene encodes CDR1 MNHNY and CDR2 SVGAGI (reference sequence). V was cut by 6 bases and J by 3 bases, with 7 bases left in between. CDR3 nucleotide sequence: TGTGCCAGCAGGGGAGTAACAGATACGCAGTATTTT. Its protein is CASRGVTDTQYF.